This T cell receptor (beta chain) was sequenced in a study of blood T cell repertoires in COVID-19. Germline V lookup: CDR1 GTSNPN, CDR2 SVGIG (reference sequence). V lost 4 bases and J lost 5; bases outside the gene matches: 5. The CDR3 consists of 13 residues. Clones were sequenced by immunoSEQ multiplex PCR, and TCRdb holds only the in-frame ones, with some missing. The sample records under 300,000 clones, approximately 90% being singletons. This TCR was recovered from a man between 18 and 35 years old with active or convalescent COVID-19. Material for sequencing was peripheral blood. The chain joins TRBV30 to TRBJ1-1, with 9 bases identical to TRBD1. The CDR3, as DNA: TGTGCCTGGAAGGGACAGGGAGGGACTGAAGCTTTCTTT. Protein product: CAWKGQGGTEAFF.